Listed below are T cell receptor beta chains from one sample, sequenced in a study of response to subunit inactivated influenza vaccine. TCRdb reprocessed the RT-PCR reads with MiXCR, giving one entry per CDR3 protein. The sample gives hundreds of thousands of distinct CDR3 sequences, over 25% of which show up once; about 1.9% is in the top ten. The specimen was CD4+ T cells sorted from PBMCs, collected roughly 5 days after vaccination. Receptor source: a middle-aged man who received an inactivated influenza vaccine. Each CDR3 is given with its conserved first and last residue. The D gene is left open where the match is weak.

CDR3 protein: CSARDRAQSYNEQFF
D gene: .
V gene: TRBV20-1

CDR3 protein: CASSLGRTVTRGETQYF
D gene: .
V gene: TRBV7-9

CDR3 protein: CASIPAPLGYEQYF
D gene: .
V gene: TRBV28

CDR3 protein: CAISLGLAGGVRSSYEQYF
D gene: TRBD2
V gene: TRBV10-3

CDR3 protein: CSAKLESGRAINEQFF
D gene: TRBD2
V gene: TRBV20-1

CDR3 protein: CAISESIRGNEQFF
D gene: .
V gene: TRBV10-3

CDR3 protein: CASRLAGGPYEQYF
D gene: TRBD2
V gene: TRBV11-2

CDR3 protein: CASSQVPGAAYEQYF
D gene: .
V gene: TRBV4-3

CDR3 protein: CASSKDRSETQYF
D gene: TRBD1
V gene: TRBV19

CDR3 protein: CASGLGGTGALSNQPQHF
D gene: TRBD1
V gene: TRBV11-2

CDR3 protein: CASSLPTSGSDYSYEQYF
D gene: TRBD2
V gene: TRBV5-1

CDR3 protein: CSASGLINNEQFF
D gene: .
V gene: TRBV20-1

CDR3 protein: CATSRAPLYEQYF
D gene: .
V gene: TRBV15

CDR3 protein: CAISESPRPGQGAYEQYF
D gene: TRBD1
V gene: TRBV10-3

CDR3 protein: CSAGQGMRTREQYF
D gene: TRBD1
V gene: TRBV20-1

CDR3 protein: CASSPGSFTGELFF
D gene: .
V gene: TRBV7-7

CDR3 protein: CAISESGVLNTGELFF
D gene: .
V gene: TRBV10-3

CDR3 protein: CVTSDLGLAGETQYF
D gene: TRBD2
V gene: TRBV24-1

CDR3 protein: CASSKVPSGANVLTF
D gene: .
V gene: TRBV7-9

CDR3 protein: CSAKKGGINNEQFF
D gene: .
V gene: TRBV20-1

CDR3 protein: CASSQEAGKRNQPQHF
D gene: .
V gene: TRBV4-3

CDR3 protein: CARSPRLVYGYTF
D gene: .
V gene: TRBV4-2

CDR3 protein: CASIAPTHKTQYF
D gene: .
V gene: TRBV6-1

CDR3 protein: CASSRSGTGIYGYTF
D gene: TRBD1
V gene: TRBV3-1

CDR3 protein: CASSLHGSNEQFF
D gene: .
V gene: TRBV7-3

CDR3 protein: CASGQSGNQPQHF
D gene: .
V gene: TRBV6-2/TRBV6-3

CDR3 protein: CASSQEKLTDTQYF
D gene: .
V gene: TRBV4-3

CDR3 protein: CASSNLETAFF
D gene: .
V gene: TRBV12-3/TRBV12-4

CDR3 protein: CASSGATTDTQYF
D gene: .
V gene: TRBV18

CDR3 protein: CASSLGWYNEQFF
D gene: .
V gene: TRBV7-2

CDR3 protein: CASSRPLGLLNTGELFF
D gene: .
V gene: TRBV3-1

CDR3 protein: CASSARALGQGGEKLFF
D gene: TRBD1
V gene: TRBV7-2

CDR3 protein: CASSLDTSGATYEQYF
D gene: TRBD2
V gene: TRBV7-2

CDR3 protein: CASSYSTTGRTSTDTQYF
D gene: .
V gene: TRBV6-5

CDR3 protein: CASSSQLSFNEKLFF
D gene: .
V gene: TRBV7-9

CDR3 protein: CASSDFRGAAGYTF
D gene: TRBD1
V gene: TRBV25-1

CDR3 protein: CASSFSGVSYEQYF
D gene: .
V gene: TRBV12-3/TRBV12-4

CDR3 protein: CASSLAGGRAKLEQYF
D gene: TRBD2
V gene: TRBV5-4

CDR3 protein: CASSGGGQPQETQYF
D gene: .
V gene: TRBV5-1

CDR3 protein: CASSKTSGSYEQYF
D gene: TRBD2
V gene: TRBV7-2

CDR3 protein: CASSQEQLGTQYF
D gene: .
V gene: TRBV4-1